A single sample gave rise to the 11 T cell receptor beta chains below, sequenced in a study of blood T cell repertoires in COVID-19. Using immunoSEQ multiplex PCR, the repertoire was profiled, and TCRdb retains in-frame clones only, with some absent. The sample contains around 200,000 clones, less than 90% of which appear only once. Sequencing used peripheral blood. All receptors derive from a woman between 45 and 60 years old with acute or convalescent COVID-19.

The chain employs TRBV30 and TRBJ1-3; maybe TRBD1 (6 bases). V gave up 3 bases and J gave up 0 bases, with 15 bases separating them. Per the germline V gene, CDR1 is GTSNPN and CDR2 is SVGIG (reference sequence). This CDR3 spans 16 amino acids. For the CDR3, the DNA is TGTGCCTGGAGCCTGGACAGCTCCAGCTCTGGAAACACCATATATTTT. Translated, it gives CAWSLDSSSSGNTIYF.

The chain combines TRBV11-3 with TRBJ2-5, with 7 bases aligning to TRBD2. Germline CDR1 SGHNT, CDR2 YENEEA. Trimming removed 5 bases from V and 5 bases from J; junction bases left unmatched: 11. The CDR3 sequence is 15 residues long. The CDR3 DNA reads TGTGCCAGCAGCCCCCGGGGGGACGTATGGGAGACCCAGTACTTC. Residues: CASSPRGDVWETQYF.

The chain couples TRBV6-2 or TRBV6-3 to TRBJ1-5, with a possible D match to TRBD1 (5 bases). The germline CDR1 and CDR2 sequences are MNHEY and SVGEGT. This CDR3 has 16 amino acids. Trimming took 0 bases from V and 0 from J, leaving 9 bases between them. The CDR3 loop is CASSYSGGHSNQPQHF. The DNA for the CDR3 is TGTGCCAGCAGTTACTCGGGCGGACATAGCAATCAGCCCCAGCATTTT.

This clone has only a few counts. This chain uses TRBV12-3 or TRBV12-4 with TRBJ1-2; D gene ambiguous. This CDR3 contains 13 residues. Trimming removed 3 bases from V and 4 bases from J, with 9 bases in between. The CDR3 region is CASSLANLYGYTF. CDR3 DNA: TGTGCCAGCAGTTTGGCAAACCTCTATGGCTACACCTTC.

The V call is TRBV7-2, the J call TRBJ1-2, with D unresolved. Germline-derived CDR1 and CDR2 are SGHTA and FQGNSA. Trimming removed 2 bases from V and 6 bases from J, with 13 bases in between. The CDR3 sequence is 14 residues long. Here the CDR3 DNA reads TGTGCCAGCAGCTTACCGTTAGTGTTGAATGGCTACACCTTC. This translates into CASSLPLVLNGYTF.

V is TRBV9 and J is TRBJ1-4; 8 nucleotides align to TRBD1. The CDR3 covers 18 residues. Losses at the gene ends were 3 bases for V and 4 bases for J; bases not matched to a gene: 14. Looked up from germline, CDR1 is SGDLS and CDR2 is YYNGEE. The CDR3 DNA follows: TGTGCCAGCAGCGCAGGACAGGGCGCCCGCGGTTTTAATGAAAAACTGTTTTTT. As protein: CASSAGQGARGFNEKLFF.

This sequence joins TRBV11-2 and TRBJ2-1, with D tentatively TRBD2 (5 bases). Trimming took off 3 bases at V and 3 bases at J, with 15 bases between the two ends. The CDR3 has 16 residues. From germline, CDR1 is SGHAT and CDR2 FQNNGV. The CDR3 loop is CASSLGLSGNYNEQFF. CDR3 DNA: TGTGCCAGCAGCTTGGGTCTCTCCGGGAACTACAATGAGCAGTTCTTC.

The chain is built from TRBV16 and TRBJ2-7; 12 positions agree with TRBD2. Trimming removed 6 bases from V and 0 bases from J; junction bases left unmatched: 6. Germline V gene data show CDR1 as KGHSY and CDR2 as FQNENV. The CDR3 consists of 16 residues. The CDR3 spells CASSRTSGTSSYEQYF. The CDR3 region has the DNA TGTGCCAGCAGTCGGACTAGCGGGACTAGCTCCTACGAGCAGTACTTC.

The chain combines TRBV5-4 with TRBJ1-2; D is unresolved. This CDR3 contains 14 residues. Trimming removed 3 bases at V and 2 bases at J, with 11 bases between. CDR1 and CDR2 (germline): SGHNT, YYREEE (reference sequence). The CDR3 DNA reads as TGTGCCAGCAGCTCGGAGGCAGGAAACTATGGCTACACCTTC. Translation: CASSSEAGNYGYTF. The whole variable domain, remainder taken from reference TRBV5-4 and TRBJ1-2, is ETGVTQSPTHLIKTRGQQVTLRCSSQSGHNTVSWYQQALGQGPQFIFQYYREEENGRGNFPPRFSGLQFPNYSSELNVNALELDDSALYLCASSSEAGNYGYTFGSGTRLTVV.

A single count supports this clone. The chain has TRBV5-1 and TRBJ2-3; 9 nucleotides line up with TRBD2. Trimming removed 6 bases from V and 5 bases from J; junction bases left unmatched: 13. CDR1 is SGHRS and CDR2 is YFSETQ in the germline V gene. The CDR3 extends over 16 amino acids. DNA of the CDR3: TGCGCCAGCACAACGAGGGTAGCGGGAGTTGGAGATACGCAGTATTTT. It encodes CASTTRVAGVGDTQYF. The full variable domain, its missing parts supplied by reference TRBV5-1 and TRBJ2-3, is KAGVTQTPRYLIKTRGQQVTLSCSPISGHRSVSWYQQTPGQGLQFLFEYFSETQRNKGNFPGRFSGRQFSNSRSEMNVSTLELGDSALYLCASTTRVAGVGDTQYFGPGTRLTVL.

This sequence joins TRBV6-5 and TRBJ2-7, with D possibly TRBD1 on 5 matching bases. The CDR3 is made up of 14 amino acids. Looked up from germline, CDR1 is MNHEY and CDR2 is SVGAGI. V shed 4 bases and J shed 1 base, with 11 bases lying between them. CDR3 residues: CASSWAAGSYEQYF. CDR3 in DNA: TGTGCCAGCAGTTGGGCGGCAGGGTCCTACGAGCAGTACTTC.